This T cell receptor beta chain was identified during a study of blood T cell repertoires in COVID-19. The germline V gene has CDR1 MGHRA and CDR2 YSYEKL. The CDR3 length is 15 residues. V was clipped by 5 bases and J by 4 bases; unmatched bases: 10. Each recovered donor of Cohort 3 presented with two negative PCRs, clearance, or symptom resolution. Original data processing: Nucleated cell counts were estimated from reference gene primer amplification. Sequencing used immunoSEQ multiplex PCR; TCRdb keeps in-frame clones, though not all of them. D and trimming were read from the DNA, whereas the V and J calls and clone size are those reported in that table. The sample carries about 280,000 clones, roughly 89% recorded once.

The sample comprised PBMCs or T cells enriched from blood (not recorded which). The V and J genes are TRBV4-1 and TRBJ1-2, with TRBD1 matching over 7 bases. The origin of this receptor is a woman between 55 and 75 years old who had recovered from COVID-19. This chain's CDR3 is CASSVQGDSSYGYTF. For the CDR3, the DNA is TGCGCCAGCAGCGTCCAGGGGGACTCTTCCTATGGCTACACCTTC.